Listed here are 31 T cell receptor beta chains from one sample, sequenced in a study of T-cell memory formation after mild COVID-19. TCRdb called the 5' RACE reads again in MiXCR, with one record for every CDR3 protein. This table holds 100,000 to 120,000 distinct CDR3 sequences, over 15% found once. The sample comprised PBMCs or a T cell subset sorted from them (not recorded which). The source is a man aged 18 to 30 who had mild COVID-19 (a few samples of this study predate the infection). Cell type and time point are not known.

This chain joins TRBV7-9 and TRBJ2-7; possibly TRBD2 for D (6 bases). This CDR3 spans 14 amino acids. Per the germline V gene, CDR1 is SEHNR and CDR2 is FQNEAQ (reference sequence). Trimming took off 1 base at V and 5 bases at J, with 12 bases between the two ends. The CDR3 coding sequence is TGTGCCAGCAGCTTAGACCGGAGGGTCCACGAGCAGTACGTC. Its translation is CASSLDRRVHEQYV.

The sample holds a few counts of this clonotype. The rearrangement joins TRBV7-2 to TRBJ2-7; 10 bases are shared with TRBD1. The germline V gene encodes CDR1 SGHTA and CDR2 FQGNSA. Trimming cost V 5 bases and J 3 bases; bases outside gene matches: 4. The CDR3 length is 14 residues. The chain's CDR3 is CASSPWTGGYEQYF. The CDR3 DNA reads TGTGCCAGCAGCCCTTGGACAGGGGGCTACGAGCAGTACTTC.

This clonotype was observed a handful of times. The chain has TRBV11-3 and TRBJ2-2, with 8 bases identical to TRBD1. Germline CDR1 and CDR2: SGHNT and YENEEA. The CDR3 covers 16 residues. V trimming: 5 bases; J trimming: 3 bases; junction bases outside the gene matches: 8. The CDR3 loop reads CASSPGTGTYTGELFF. The CDR3, as DNA: TGTGCCAGCAGCCCGGGGACAGGAACTTACACCGGGGAGCTGTTTTTT. The variable domain in full, with the rest retrieved from reference TRBV11-3 and TRBJ2-2, is EAGVVQSPRYKIIEKKQPVAFWCNPISGHNTLYWYLQNLGQGPELLIRYENEEAVDDSQLPKDRFSAERLKGVDSTLKIQPAELGDSAVYLCASSPGTGTYTGELFFGEGSRLTVL.

The V and J genes are TRBV5-1 and TRBJ2-2; 9 bases fit TRBD1. Unmatched junction bases numbered 3, after V lost 6 bases and J lost 0 bases. This CDR3 contains 15 residues. CDR1 SGHRS and CDR2 YFSETQ come from the germline V gene. CDR3 nucleotide sequence: TGCGCCAGCATCAGGGACAGGGCGAACACCGGGGAGCTGTTTTTT. It codes for CASIRDRANTGELFF.

This clonotype was observed a handful of times. The chain has TRBV5-4 and TRBJ2-7, with 8 nucleotides matching TRBD1. The CDR3 runs to 16 residues. Losses at the gene ends were 0 bases for V and 0 bases for J; bases not matched to a gene: 5. CDR1 is SGHNT and CDR2 is YYREEE in the germline V gene (reference sequence). The CDR3 bases are TGTGCCAGCAGCTTGGGAGGGGACAGGAGCTCCTACGAGCAGTACTTC. This codes for CASSLGGDRSSYEQYF.

This clonotype was detected only a few times. The chain employs TRBV7-8 and TRBJ2-3, with TRBD2 matching 11 bases. This CDR3 region has 18 residues. V was clipped by 0 bases and J by 3 bases; unmatched bases: 8. Germline CDR1 SGHVS, CDR2 FQNEAQ. The CDR3 coding sequence is TGTGCCAGCAGCTTAGCTAGCGGGGGGGGGTTAGGGACAGATACGCAGTATTTT. This translates into CASSLASGGGLGTDTQYF.

This chain joins TRBV6-6 and TRBJ1-1; 8 positions agree with TRBD1. There are 14 residues in the CDR3. Losses at the gene ends were 4 bases for V and 4 bases for J; bases not matched to a gene: 5. From germline, CDR1 is MNHNY and CDR2 SVGAGI (reference sequence). In nucleotides, the CDR3 is TGTGCCAGCAGTTGGGGACAGGAGACCACTGAAGCTTTCTTT. It is translated as CASSWGQETTEAFF.

This clonotype showed up just a few times. The J gene is TRBJ2-5, the V gene TRBV10-3; D is possibly TRBD1 (5 bases). The germline V gene encodes CDR1 ENHRY and CDR2 SYGVKD. The CDR3 consists of 13 residues. Trimming shortened V by 7 bases and J by 1 base, and 10 bases separated the two germline ends. CDR3 region: CAIKGVGQETQYF. CDR3 in DNA: TGTGCCATCAAAGGGGTCGGCCAAGAGACCCAGTACTTC.

This chain connects TRBV6-5 to TRBJ2-7; D could derive from TRBD1 or TRBD2 (6 bases each). V lost 7 bases, J lost 3 bases, and 16 bases lay in between. The CDR3 consists of 14 residues. CDR1 is MNHEY and CDR2 is SVGAGI in the germline V gene. The CDR3 sequence: CASTPTGGSYEQYF. CDR3 sequence (DNA): TGTGCCAGCACCCCAACCGGGGGCAGCTACGAGCAGTACTTC.

There are many counts of this clonotype. This chain links TRBV7-2 with TRBJ1-1; no reliable D call. Per germline, CDR1 SGHTA and CDR2 FQGNSA. The CDR3 has 13 residues. Deletions cut 5 bases from V and 1 base from J, with 8 bases between. In nucleotides, the CDR3 is TGTGCCAGCAGCACCCAGGCGAACACTGAAGCTTTCTTT. It translates to CASSTQANTEAFF.

The genes are TRBV3-1 and TRBJ1-3; maybe TRBD1 (5 bases). The CDR3 contains 17 residues. CDR1 is LGHDT, CDR2 YNNKEL, per germline (reference sequence). With 3 bases removed from V and 0 bases from J, the gap between germline ends came to 15 bases. CDR3: CASSHAPGPSSGNTIYF. CDR3 bases: TGTGCCAGCAGCCACGCCCCGGGACCTTCCTCTGGAAACACCATATATTTT.

For this clonotype: The junction departs from germline at one end; a sequencing error may be responsible. CDR3 protein: CASRPRSGAEALF. The DNA for the CDR3 is TGTGCCAGCAGGCCGAGATCGGGGGCTGAAGCTTTATTT. The V and J genes are TRBV12-3 or TRBV12-4 and TRBJ1-1; perhaps TRBD1 as D (6 bases). The length of the CDR3 is 13 residues.

This clonotype has just a few counts. The V gene is TRBV14, the J gene TRBJ2-7; TRBD2 matches 13 bases. V trimming: 4 bases; J trimming: 3 bases; junction bases outside the gene matches: 18. The germline gives CDR1 SGHDN, CDR2 FVKESK. The CDR3 is 20 amino acids. The CDR3, as DNA: TGTGCCAGCAGCCGATTTATTCCGGGACTAGCGGGAAAAGATCGCTACGAGCAGTACTTC. Protein: CASSRFIPGLAGKDRYEQYF.

The chain uses TRBV18 and TRBJ2-7; the match to TRBD1 covers 8 bases. The length of the CDR3 is 15 residues. Germline values: CDR1 KGHSH, CDR2 LQKENI. J gave up 2 bases and V 1 base, and 4 bases lay outside the gene matches. CDR3 in amino acids: CASSPLQGDPYEQYV. CDR3 sequence (DNA): TGTGCCAGCTCACCACTACAGGGGGACCCCTACGAGCAGTACGTC.

This clonotype was seen repeatedly, ten times or more. The chain couples TRBV7-2 to TRBJ1-6; D remains unclear. The V end lost 3 bases, the J end lost 9 bases, and 15 bases lay between the germline ends. Germline loops: CDR1 SGHTA, CDR2 FQGNSA. This CDR3 contains 15 residues. The CDR3 region has the DNA TGTGCCAGCAGCTTGGGGTCAGTAGTAGTTTCACCCCTCCACTTT. The encoded protein is CASSLGSVVVSPLHF.

This clonotype was seen more than once but under ten times. The chain employs TRBV20-1 and TRBJ1-1; 8 nucleotides line up with TRBD1. V was pared by 1 base and J by 1 base, with 5 bases of the junction left unmatched. Germline loops: CDR1 DFQATT, CDR2 SNEGSKA (reference sequence). This CDR3 has 15 amino acids. CDR3 coding DNA: TGCAGTGCTAGAGGACCGGGACAGGCGAACACTGAAGCTTTCTTT. Its translation is CSARGPGQANTEAFF.

The rearrangement uses TRBV24-1 and TRBJ1-2, with a weak D call TRBD1 (6 bases). The CDR3 consists of 13 residues. The V and J ends lost 7 bases and 8 bases respectively, with 16 bases between them. Germline loops: CDR1 KGHDR, CDR2 SFDVKD. CDR3 residues: CATRDPGEGGYTF. The CDR3, as DNA: TGTGCCACCAGGGATCCAGGGGAGGGAGGCTACACCTTC.

Remarks on this clonotype: Its ends do not fully match the called genes, so a read error is possible. This chain uses TRBV7-7 with TRBJ2-2; possible D gene TRBD2, 6 bases. Germline V CDR1 and CDR2: SSHAT, FNYEAQ (reference sequence). CDR3 length: 18 residues. CDR3 residues: CASSLDDRGLTETGELFF. The CDR3 region has the DNA TGTGCTAGCAGCTTAGATGATAGAGGACTAACTGAAACCGGGGAGCTGTTTTTT.

This rearrangement joins TRBV9 to TRBJ2-2, with D uncertain. Trimming took 5 bases from V and 2 from J, leaving 13 bases between them. CDR1 SGDLS and CDR2 YYNGEE come from the germline V gene. This CDR3 is built from 15 residues. The CDR3 loop reads CASSPPGSNTGELFF. CDR3 nucleotides: TGTGCCAGCAGTCCGCCGGGCTCCAACACCGGGGAGCTGTTTTTT.

This clonotype was detected ten times or more. The chain uses TRBV6-2 or TRBV6-3 and TRBJ2-3; 8 nucleotides match TRBD2. Germline values: CDR1 MNHEY, CDR2 SVGEGT. CDR3 size: 13 residues. J was trimmed by 1 base and V by 6 bases; bases with no gene match: 0. The CDR3 spells CASRTSGTDTQYF. For the CDR3, the DNA is TGTGCCAGCAGGACTAGCGGCACAGATACGCAGTATTTT.

CDR3 amino acids: CASPLPGETQYF. The CDR3 DNA follows: TGTGCCAGCCCCCTCCCGGGAGAGACCCAGTACTTC. The chain joins TRBV7-9 to TRBJ2-5; no reliable D call. Germline CDR1 reads SEHNR; CDR2 reads FQNEAQ (reference sequence). CDR3 length: 12 amino acids. Trimming took 8 bases from V and 4 from J, leaving 11 bases between them.

This chain connects TRBV10-3 to TRBJ2-7; no clear D. The germline V and J ends were trimmed by 0 bases and 5 bases, with 14 bases remaining between them. CDR1 and CDR2 from the germline V gene are ENHRY and SYGVKD. This CDR3 is built from 15 residues. The CDR3 region is CAISESLGIPHEQYF. The CDR3 region has the DNA TGTGCCATCAGTGAGTCCTTGGGGATCCCCCACGAGCAGTACTTC.

The V and J genes are TRBV6-5 and TRBJ1-6, with D possibly matching TRBD1 (5 bases). Trimming took off 2 bases at V and 3 bases at J, with 5 bases between the two ends. The CDR3 length is 14 residues. CDR1 is MNHEY, CDR2 SVGAGI, per germline. The DNA for the CDR3 is TGTGCCAGCAGTTACGACAGCTATAATTCACCCCTCCACTTT. Residues: CASSYDSYNSPLHF.

This clonotype was seen at least ten times. This chain connects TRBV5-4 to TRBJ2-7; D is unresolved. The CDR3 runs to 12 residues. The germline CDR1 and CDR2 sequences are SGHNT and YYREEE (reference sequence). V lost 1 base, J lost 6 bases, and 8 bases lay in between. The CDR3 region is CASSLIGTEQYF. In nucleotides, the CDR3 is TGTGCCAGCAGCTTGATAGGAACCGAGCAGTACTTC.

This clonotype showed up just a few times. The CDR3 region has the DNA TGTGCCAGCTCACCAGGGACAGGGACGTATGAGCAGTTCTTC. Its protein is CASSPGTGTYEQFF. The chain couples TRBV18 to TRBJ2-1; the match to TRBD1 covers 9 bases. In germline, CDR1 is KGHSH, CDR2 LQKENI. J gave up 8 bases and V 2 bases, and 4 bases lay outside the gene matches. The CDR3 spans 14 residues.

By share of the sample, this clonotype is medium-sized. The gene calls are TRBV7-2 and TRBJ2-3, with D uncertain. Per germline, CDR1 SGHTA and CDR2 FQGNSA. The CDR3 consists of 13 residues. The ends were cut back, 1 base at V and 9 bases at J, with 11 bases in the middle. CDR3 sequence: CASSLELKETQYF. Here the CDR3 DNA reads TGTGCCAGCAGCTTAGAACTTAAAGAAACGCAGTATTTT.

J is TRBJ1-1 and V is TRBV21-1; no check of the table's D call, TRBD1, against the DNA was made. TRBV21-1 is a known pseudogene. The CDR3 loop spans 14 amino acids. The CDR3 region has the DNA TGTGCCAGCAGCAAAGGCCCGGAACCGACTGAAGCTTTCTTT. As protein: CASSKGPEPTEAFF.

This clonotype showed up just a few times. This rearrangement joins TRBV5-5 to TRBJ1-5; no firm D call. Germline V gene data show CDR1 as SGHKS and CDR2 as YYEKEE (reference sequence). The CDR3 runs 14 residues. Trimming shortened V by 1 base and J by 3 bases, and 8 bases separated the two germline ends. The chain's CDR3 is CASSLPRDNQPQHF. CDR3 DNA: TGTGCCAGCAGCTTGCCACGGGACAATCAGCCCCAGCATTTT.

This clonotype was picked up a small number of times. V is TRBV12-3 or TRBV12-4 and J is TRBJ1-5; the match to TRBD1 covers 10 bases. V was pared by 5 bases and J by 4 bases, with 5 bases of the junction left unmatched. The CDR3 is made up of 15 amino acids. The CDR3 region has the DNA TGTGCCAGCAGTCCCCGGGACAGGGGAAATCAGCCCCAGCATTTT. It codes for CASSPRDRGNQPQHF.

This clonotype appeared once. V usage is TRBV4-2 and J usage is TRBJ1-1; D might be TRBD1 (6 bases). The germline V gene has CDR1 LGHNA and CDR2 YNFKEQ. This CDR3 is 12 amino acids long. Deletions cut 3 bases from V and 11 bases from J, with 13 bases between. CDR3 DNA sequence: TGTGCCAGCAGCCAGGGGGATAGGGGGGCTTTCTTT. Its protein is CASSQGDRGAFF.

V gene TRBV4-1 combines with J gene TRBJ1-3; TRBD1 agrees at 7 bases. The trim removed 4 bases at V and 8 bases at J, leaving 2 bases unmatched. From germline, CDR1 is MGHRA and CDR2 YSYEKL. The CDR3 runs 12 residues. In DNA, the CDR3 is TGCGCCAGCAGCCGACAGGGAGACACCATATATTTT. Protein product: CASSRQGDTIYF.